Below are 23 T cell receptor beta chains sequenced from a single sample in a study of PD-L1 blockade in urothelial cancer. Sequencing was performed with immunoSEQ multiplex PCR; in TCRdb, only in-frame clones are kept and a portion is missing. Seen here are under 55,000 clones, around 80% observed once, and the top ten hold less than 15%. Stated time point: peripheral blood 6 weeks after treatment start. The source was PBMCs, collected around atezolizumab (anti-PD-L1) treatment. Receptor source: a man aged 60-69 years with urothelial cancer.

The rearrangement links TRBV19 to TRBJ2-1, with 8 positions matching TRBD2. This CDR3 contains 15 residues. Germline V CDR1 and CDR2: LNHDA, SQIVND (reference sequence). V lost 7 bases, J lost 1 base, and 6 bases stayed unmatched. DNA of the CDR3: TGTGCCAGTACCATGGCGGGAGGTTCCTACAATGAGCAGTTCTTC. This translates into CASTMAGGSYNEQFF.

The J gene is TRBJ1-5, the V gene TRBV27; 9 nucleotides match TRBD1. There are 15 residues in the CDR3. In germline, CDR1 is MNHEY, CDR2 SMNVEV (reference sequence). J gave up 5 bases and V 8 bases, and 10 bases lay outside the gene matches. CDR3 sequence: CASRGQGQPYQPQHF. CDR3 bases: TGTGCCAGCCGGGGACAGGGTCAACCATATCAGCCCCAGCATTTT.

This chain links TRBV5-8 with TRBJ2-5; no reliable D call. The CDR3 has 12 residues. V lost 2 bases to trimming and J lost 4 bases, with 6 bases between them. The germline V gene encodes CDR1 SGHTS and CDR2 YDEGEE. The CDR3 protein is CASSFKRETQYF. CDR3 nucleotides: TGTGCCAGCAGCTTCAAGCGAGAGACCCAGTACTTC. The complete variable domain, with remaining parts taken from reference TRBV5-8 and TRBJ2-5, reads EAGVTQSPTHLIKTRGQQATLRCSPISGHTSVYWYQQALGLGLQFLLWYDEGEERNRGNFPPRFSGRQFPNYSSELNVNALELEDSALYLCASSFKRETQYFGPGTRLLVL.

The rearrangement uses TRBV7-2 and TRBJ2-7; perhaps TRBD1 as D (5 bases). Germline lookup yields CDR1 SGHTA and CDR2 FQGNSA. The CDR3 has 14 residues. V lost 6 bases, J lost 5 bases, and 17 bases lay in between. DNA of the CDR3: TGTGCCAGCAGGCCTACCCAGGGTTACCACGAGCAGTACTTC. Encoded protein: CASRPTQGYHEQYF.

The gene calls are TRBV2 and TRBJ2-7, with a tentative D call TRBD1 (6 bases). Germline V CDR1 and CDR2: SNHLY, FYNNEI. The CDR3 runs to 13 residues. V lost 5 bases to trimming and J lost 5 bases, with 13 bases between them. The DNA for the CDR3 is TGTGCCAGCAGTCCACAGGGATTCAACGAGCAGTACTTC. Amino acids: CASSPQGFNEQYF.

This chain uses TRBV27 with TRBJ1-6; no clear D. The CDR3 consists of 17 residues. V dropped 5 bases and J dropped 7 bases, with 21 bases sitting between them. CDR1 MNHEY and CDR2 SMNVEV come from the germline V gene (reference sequence). The CDR3 loop is CASSARPGTLRNSPLHF. The CDR3 DNA reads as TGTGCCAGCAGTGCGAGACCGGGAACCCTTCGAAATTCACCCCTCCACTTT.

The sample holds one count of this clone. The chain couples TRBV5-5 to TRBJ2-5; 12 nucleotides agree with TRBD2. The germline V gene has CDR1 SGHKS and CDR2 YYEKEE (reference sequence). The V segment lost 3 bases and the J segment 5 bases; nucleotides outside the gene matches: 11. The CDR3 spans 17 residues. CDR3 coding DNA: TGTGCCAGCAGCTCAAGACTAGCGGGGGCCACCCGGGAGACCCAGTACTTC. Translation: CASSSRLAGATRETQYF.

In this sample, this clone turned up a few times. V usage is TRBV5-5 and J usage is TRBJ2-7; D perhaps matches TRBD2 (6 bases). CDR1 is SGHKS, CDR2 YYEKEE, per germline (reference sequence). V shed 3 bases and J shed 2 bases, with 12 bases lying between them. This CDR3 contains 14 residues. CDR3 loop: CASSWDGGAYEQYF. As DNA, the CDR3 is TGTGCCAGCAGCTGGGACGGAGGGGCCTACGAGCAGTACTTC.

The genes are TRBV18 and TRBJ2-7; 8 bases align to TRBD1. The V segment lost 0 bases and the J segment 2 bases; nucleotides outside the gene matches: 6. The CDR3 has 16 residues. The germline V gene encodes CDR1 KGHSH and CDR2 LQKENI. CDR3 sequence: CASSPPDRDRPYEQYF. CDR3 coding DNA: TGTGCCAGCTCACCACCTGACCGGGACAGGCCCTACGAGCAGTACTTC.

V is TRBV5-1 and J is TRBJ1-1, with 9 bases lining up with TRBD1. From germline, CDR1 is SGHRS and CDR2 YFSETQ. This CDR3 comprises 17 residues. Trimming removed 4 bases from V and 4 bases from J; junction bases left unmatched: 14. The CDR3 DNA is TGCGCCAGCAGCCGGAGAAGGGGACAGGGCGGGGGCACTGAAGCTTTCTTT. It codes for CASSRRRGQGGGTEAFF.

This chain connects TRBV25-1 to TRBJ2-5; 9 bases match TRBD1. This CDR3 region has 14 residues. Trimming took 5 bases from V and 0 from J; bases not matched to a gene: 1. Germline V gene lookup returns CDR1 MGHDK and CDR2 SYGVNS. The CDR3, as DNA: TGTGCCAGCAGTAGGACAGGGGACCAAGAGACCCAGTACTTC. It encodes CASSRTGDQETQYF. The whole variable domain, filled in from reference TRBV25-1 and TRBJ2-5, reads EADIYQTPRYLVIGTGKKITLECSQTMGHDKMYWYQQDPGMELHLIHYSYGVNSTEKGDLSSESTVSRIRTEHFPLTLESARPSHTSQYLCASSRTGDQETQYFGPGTRLLVL.

This clone has only a few counts. This sequence joins TRBV7-2 and TRBJ2-7; the match to TRBD2 covers 8 bases. The CDR3 consists of 14 residues. Trimming at V came to 3 bases and at J to 3 bases, leaving 4 bases not matched to a gene. Germline V lookup: CDR1 SGHTA, CDR2 FQGNSA. The CDR3 nucleotides read TGTGCCAGCAGCTTGCGGGGGGATTACTACGAGCAGTACTTC. It translates to CASSLRGDYYEQYF.

This clone was found many times. The chain combines TRBV18 with TRBJ2-7, with D unresolved. The germline V and J ends were trimmed by 5 bases and 3 bases, with 5 bases remaining between them. Germline V gene data show CDR1 as KGHSH and CDR2 as LQKENI. CDR3 length equals 11 residues. CDR3 coding DNA: TGTGCCAGCTCAGAGAGCTACGAGCAGTACTTC. Its translation is CASSESYEQYF. Complete variable domain (other parts from reference TRBV18 and TRBJ2-7): NAGVMQNPRHLVRRRGQEARLRCSPMKGHSHVYWYRQLPEEGLKFMVYLQKENIIDESGMPKERFSAEFPKEGPSILRIQQVVRGDSAAYFCASSESYEQYFGPGTRLTVT.

This clone rates as medium-sized (0.01 to 0.1%). The chain has TRBV5-5 and TRBJ1-4; 9 nucleotides align to TRBD1. The CDR3 runs to 14 residues. Germline CDR1 SGHKS, CDR2 YYEKEE (reference sequence). The trim removed 4 bases at V and 4 bases at J, leaving 2 bases unmatched. The DNA for the CDR3 is TGTGCCAGCAGCATGGACAGGGGTAATGAAAAACTGTTTTTT. Its translation: CASSMDRGNEKLFF.

The chain recombines TRBV28 with TRBJ2-5, with a possible D match to TRBD2 (6 bases). V was pared by 5 bases and J by 3 bases, with 19 bases between. CDR1 and CDR2 from the germline V gene are MDHEN and SYDVKM. The CDR3 has 16 residues. For the CDR3, the DNA is TGTGCCAGCAGTAAAAGGGGACTTCGGGGCAAAGAGACCCAGTACTTC. Amino acid sequence: CASSKRGLRGKETQYF.

The chain links TRBV5-1 to TRBJ2-5, with 9 nucleotides matching TRBD1. Trimming took 3 bases from V and 2 from J; bases not matched to a gene: 5. This CDR3 is 15 amino acids long. Germline V gives CDR1 SGHRS, CDR2 YFSETQ. This CDR3 is CASSSRGQGQETQYF. The CDR3 DNA is TGCGCCAGCAGCTCCCGCGGACAGGGGCAAGAGACCCAGTACTTC.

The V and J genes are TRBV5-1 and TRBJ1-1; D not certain. Trimming left V 4 bases short and J 1 base short, with 5 bases between. The CDR3 is 12 residues long. From germline, CDR1 is SGHRS and CDR2 YFSETQ. CDR3 coding DNA: TGCGCCAGCAGCGAGGAGAACACTGAAGCTTTCTTT. Translation: CASSEENTEAFF.

The rearrangement joins TRBV11-2 to TRBJ1-2; 7 bases match TRBD1. CDR1 and CDR2 from the germline V gene are SGHAT and FQNNGV. The CDR3 totals 16 residues. V dropped 0 bases and J dropped 7; count of bases not matched to a gene: 11. The CDR3 spells CASSLDRTGGQAGYTF. The CDR3 DNA sequence: TGTGCCAGCAGCTTAGACCGGACAGGCGGGCAGGCTGGCTACACCTTC.

The rearrangement uses TRBV5-4 and TRBJ1-6; D gene unclear. The CDR3 is 12 residues long. The V end was cut by 6 bases, the J end by 6 bases, with 7 bases between. Looked up from germline, CDR1 is SGHNT and CDR2 is YYREEE (reference sequence). The CDR3 loop is CASNSRNSPLHF. The DNA for the CDR3 is TGTGCCAGCAACAGTCGTAATTCACCCCTCCACTTT.

The CDR3 protein is CASRTSGRAGTYEQYF. Written as DNA, the CDR3 is TGTGCCAGTAGGACTAGCGGGAGGGCCGGAACCTACGAGCAGTACTTC. The chain carries TRBV19 and TRBJ2-7; the match to TRBD2 covers 14 bases. Germline assignment: CDR1 LNHDA and CDR2 SQIVND (reference sequence). This CDR3 is 16 amino acids long. J gave up 2 bases and V 6 bases, and 6 bases lay outside the gene matches.

This rearrangement joins TRBV7-2 to TRBJ2-1; a possible D gene is TRBD2 (6 bases). Germline assignment: CDR1 SGHTA and CDR2 FQGNSA. Trimming removed 6 bases at V and 8 bases at J, with 11 bases between. The CDR3 consists of 12 residues. In DNA, the CDR3 is TGTGCCAGCAGTTCCACGGGGGATGAGCAGTTCTTC. Its protein product is CASSSTGDEQFF.

This chain joins TRBV4-1 and TRBJ2-1, with a possible D match to TRBD2 (6 bases). The CDR3 has 13 amino acids. Germline loops: CDR1 MGHRA, CDR2 YSYEKL. V lost 3 bases and J 7 bases, leaving 10 bases between the germline ends. CDR3 DNA sequence: TGCGCCAGCAGCCAGGTCCTAGCGAATGAGCAGTTCTTC. It encodes CASSQVLANEQFF.

This chain connects TRBV11-2 to TRBJ2-2; tentative D call: TRBD1 (5 bases). Germline V gene sequence: CDR1 SGHAT, CDR2 FQNNGV. Trimming cost V 1 base and J 1 base, with 7 bases left between them. The CDR3 spans 15 residues. The CDR3 is CASSLGTGNTGELFF. The CDR3 DNA reads as TGTGCCAGCAGCTTAGGAACAGGGAACACCGGGGAGCTGTTTTTT. Based on the CDR3 plus reference TRBV11-2 and TRBJ2-2, the full variable domain is EAGVAQSPRYKIIEKRQSVAFWCNPISGHATLYWYQQILGQGPKLLIQFQNNGVVDDSQLPKDRFSAERLKGVDSTLKIQPAKLEDSAVYLCASSLGTGNTGELFFGEGSRLTVL.